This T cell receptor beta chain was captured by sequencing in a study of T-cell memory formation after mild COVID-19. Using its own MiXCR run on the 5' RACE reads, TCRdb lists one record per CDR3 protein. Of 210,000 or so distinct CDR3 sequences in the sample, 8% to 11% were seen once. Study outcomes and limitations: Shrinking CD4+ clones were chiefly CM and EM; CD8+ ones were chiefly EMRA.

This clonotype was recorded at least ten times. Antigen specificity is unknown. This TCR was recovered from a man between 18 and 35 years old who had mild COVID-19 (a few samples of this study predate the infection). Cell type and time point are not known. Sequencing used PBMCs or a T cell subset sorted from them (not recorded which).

The CDR3 sequence is CASSRLAGAYNEQFF. CDR3 DNA sequence: TGTGCCAGCAGCAGACTAGCGGGGGCCTACAATGAGCAGTTCTTC. The chain has TRBV7-9 and TRBJ2-1; 12 bases map to TRBD2. CDR3 size: 15 residues. Trimming removed 5 bases from V and 2 bases from J; junction bases left unmatched: 1. Germline V gene sequence: CDR1 SEHNR, CDR2 FQNEAQ (reference sequence). Using reference TRBV7-9 and TRBJ2-1 for the parts outside the CDR3, the full variable domain is DTGVSQNPRHKITKRGQNVTFRCDPISEHNRLYWYRQTLGQGPEFLTYFQNEAQLEKSRLLSDRFSAERPKGSFSTLEIQRTEQGDSAMYLCASSRLAGAYNEQFFGPGTRLTVL.